The source of this TCR beta chain is a study of blood T cell repertoires in COVID-19 (dated by TCRdb to the early 2020s). For the wider study: The collaborator samples originated in the United States, Italy and Spain and spanned the acute and convalescent phases of COVID-19. The prospective study material was composed of cDNA or gDNA derived from T cells, B-cell-depleted T cells, or PBMCs. The dataset comprised deeply sampled blood TCRbeta repertoires from subjects exposed to, actively infected with, or recovered from COVID-19. The repertoires were made available in a free public database intended to serve as a resource for research on the immune response to SARS-CoV-2. The samples were drawn from the first 160 participants of the ongoing ImmuneRACE study and from 950 to 1,500 subjects provided by 6 global collaborators. Nearly every sample came with metadata listing a de-identified subject ID, COVID-19 status, age in years and sex. HLA class I and class II types, where available, came from metadata supplied by the sample provider rather than from assay-based typing. Study-wide conclusions, independent of this receptor: Clinical and demographic metadata were provided uncurated, with the amount varying by source and participant.

One collaborating source in Seattle enrolled patients while the patients were actively infected and followed the patients over time throughout the course of disease. Whole blood was collected in K2EDTA tubes by collaborating institutions according to the institutions' own protocols. For TCRbeta analysis, collaborator samples were shipped as frozen whole blood, as isolated PBMCs, or as DNA extracted from either sample type. Details on this clone: The specificity of this receptor is unknown. No base quality information exists; no much larger clone differs at one position.

The immunoSEQ Assay, a bias-controlled multiplex PCR, was used to amplify TCRbeta CDR3 regions from genomic DNA. Processing in the source paper ran as follows. The number of nucleated cells in each sample was estimated by amplification of reference gene primers within the assay. Sequence reads were collapsed and filtered to measure the absolute abundance of every unique TCRbeta CDR3 rearrangement. Productive Simpson clonality was computed per sample as the square root of Simpson's diversity index over productive rearrangements. Imported from immuneACCESS, the table was reduced by TCRdb to in-frame sequences with V and J called. These copies leave out some clones; in studies compared against another copy, an unresolved V gene accounts for under half, and the cause of the remainder is not known. Clonal size and the V and J genes are those of that table, whereas D and trimming came from the DNA. The sample data list 47,000 or so clones, and 81% of these were observed just once. The ten biggest clones cover 20% to 25% of the sample.

Sequences were obtained from peripheral blood. The sequence came from a woman of 80 years or more with COVID-19, enrolled during active disease.

The DNA sequence reads TGTGCCAGCAGCCTGACTAGCGGCAATGAGCAGTTCTTC. Protein translation: CASSLTSGNEQFF. The V and J segments used are TRBV3-1 (or the pseudogene TRBV3-2) and TRBJ2-1, and TRBD2 aligns with 9 junction nucleotides. Germline trimming amounts to 4 bases on V and 6 bases on J, with 1 as the count of junction bases outside the gene matches. CDR1 and CDR2 (LGHDT, YNNKEL) derive from the germline V gene (reference sequence). Including the terminal cysteine and phenylalanine, the CDR3 comprises 13 residues. Just the 39-base CDR3 DNA is kept, in frame starting at base 1.